These 8 T cell receptor beta chains originate from one sample sequenced in a study of T-cell memory formation after mild COVID-19. Via MiXCR, TCRdb re-called the 5' RACE reads, giving one row per CDR3 protein. Of about 200,000 distinct CDR3 sequences listed, about 9.2% are singletons. The specimen was PBMCs or a T cell subset sorted from them (not recorded which). The origin of the receptors is a man younger than 35 who had mild COVID-19 (a few samples of this study predate the infection). Cell type and time point are not known.

In its sample, this clonotype was seen a few times. The genes are TRBV7-6 and TRBJ2-7; no firm D call. Germline-derived CDR1 and CDR2 are SGHVS and FNYEAQ. The CDR3 runs 12 residues. The V and J ends lost 5 bases and 4 bases respectively, with 9 bases between them. The CDR3 is CASSPNLYEQYF. CDR3 bases: TGTGCCAGCAGCCCAAACCTATACGAGCAGTACTTC.

This clonotype was seen only a few times. The gene calls are TRBV5-1 and TRBJ2-5, with D perhaps TRBD1 or TRBD2 (6 bases each). The CDR3 is 14 residues long. The ends were cut back, 0 bases at V and 4 bases at J, with 10 bases in the middle. CDR1 SGHRS and CDR2 YFSETQ come from the germline V gene. This CDR3 reads CASSLVPGAETQYF. The CDR3 DNA reads TGCGCCAGCAGCTTGGTTCCGGGGGCAGAGACCCAGTACTTC.

This clonotype occurred many times. The rearrangement links TRBV29-1 to TRBJ1-3, with unresolved D. The germline V gene encodes CDR1 SQVTM and CDR2 ANQGSEA. V was cut by 3 bases and J by 0 bases, with 9 bases left in between. The CDR3 sequence is 14 residues long. The CDR3: CSVERGVSGNTIYF. The CDR3 DNA reads as TGCAGCGTTGAGCGCGGGGTCTCTGGAAACACCATATATTTT.

Ten or more counts support this clonotype. This sequence joins TRBV6-6 and TRBJ1-2; D is unresolved. Germline-derived CDR1 and CDR2 are MNHNY and SVGAGI (reference sequence). The ends were cut back, 4 bases at V and 0 bases at J, with 9 bases in the middle. The CDR3 contains 14 residues. The CDR3 coding sequence is TGTGCCAGCAGTTTCGGGAAGCCTAACTATGGCTACACCTTC. Translating it yields CASSFGKPNYGYTF.

This clonotype was recorded many times. V usage is TRBV6-5 and J usage is TRBJ1-2; 11 bases line up with TRBD1. Germline loops: CDR1 MNHEY, CDR2 SVGAGI. With 2 bases clipped from V and 5 bases from J, the junction kept 1 base outside the gene matches. The CDR3 totals 14 residues. CDR3 DNA: TGTGCCAGCAGTTACCGGGACAGGGGGTATGGCTACACCTTC. Residues: CASSYRDRGYGYTF.

This clonotype was seen only a few times. The chain joins TRBV20-1 to TRBJ1-1; unclear D gene. The germline V and J ends were trimmed by 4 bases and 0 bases, with 15 bases remaining between them. The CDR3 length is 15 residues. CDR1 and CDR2 (germline): DFQATT, SNEGSKA (reference sequence). The DNA of the CDR3 is TGCAGTGCTACCCCGGGCCTCCCAATGAACACTGAAGCTTTCTTT. Its protein is CSATPGLPMNTEAFF.

This rearrangement joins TRBV20-1 to TRBJ2-3; the D gene could be TRBD1 or TRBD2 (5 bases each). Germline-derived CDR1 and CDR2 are DFQATT and SNEGSKA (reference sequence). This CDR3 spans 13 amino acids. Trimming took off 5 bases at V and 5 bases at J, with 14 bases between the two ends. The CDR3, as DNA: TGCAGTGCTCCCGGGGCCGGGGAAGATACGCAGTATTTT. This encodes CSAPGAGEDTQYF.

The sample holds a few counts of this clonotype. The chain couples TRBV5-1 to TRBJ2-1; 10 bases are shared with TRBD2. This CDR3 spans 15 amino acids. Germline V gene lookup returns CDR1 SGHRS and CDR2 YFSETQ. V lost 4 bases to trimming and J lost 5 bases; unmatched junction nucleotides: 6. In DNA, the CDR3 is TGCGCCAGCAGCGGAGTACTAGCGGGGCACAATGAGCAGTTCTTC. It is translated as CASSGVLAGHNEQFF.